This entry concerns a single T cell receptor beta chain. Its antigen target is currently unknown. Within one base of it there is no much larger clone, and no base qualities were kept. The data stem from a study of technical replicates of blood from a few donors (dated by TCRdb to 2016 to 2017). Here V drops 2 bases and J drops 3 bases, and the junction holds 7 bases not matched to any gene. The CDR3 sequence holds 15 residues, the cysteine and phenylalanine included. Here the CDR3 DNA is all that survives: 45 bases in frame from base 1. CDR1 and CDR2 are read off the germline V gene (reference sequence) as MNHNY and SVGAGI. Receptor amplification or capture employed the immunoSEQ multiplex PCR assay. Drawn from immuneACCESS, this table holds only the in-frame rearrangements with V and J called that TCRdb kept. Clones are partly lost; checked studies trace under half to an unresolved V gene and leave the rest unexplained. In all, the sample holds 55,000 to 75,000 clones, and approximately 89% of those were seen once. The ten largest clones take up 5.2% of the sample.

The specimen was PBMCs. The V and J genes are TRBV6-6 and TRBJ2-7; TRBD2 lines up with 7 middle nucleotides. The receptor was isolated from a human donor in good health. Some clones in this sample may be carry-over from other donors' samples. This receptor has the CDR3 CASSYPEGGVYEQYF. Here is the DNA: TGTGCCAGCAGTTACCCCGAGGGAGGGGTCTACGAGCAGTACTTC.